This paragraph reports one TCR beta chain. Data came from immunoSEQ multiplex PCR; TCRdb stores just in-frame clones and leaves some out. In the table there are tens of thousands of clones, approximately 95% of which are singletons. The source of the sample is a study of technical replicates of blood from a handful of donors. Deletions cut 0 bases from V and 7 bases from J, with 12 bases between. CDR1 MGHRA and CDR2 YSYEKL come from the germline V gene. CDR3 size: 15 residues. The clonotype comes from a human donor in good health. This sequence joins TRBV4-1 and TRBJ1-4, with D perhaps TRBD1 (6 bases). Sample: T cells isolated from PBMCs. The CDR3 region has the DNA TGCGCCAGCAGCCAAGACCCGGGACATTTTGAAAAACTGTTTTTT. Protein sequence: CASSQDPGHFEKLFF.